Shown below are 15 T cell receptor beta chains from a single sample sequenced in a study of cytomegalovirus exposure and HLA in healthy donors (dated by TCRdb to the late 2010s). Library preparation used the immunoSEQ multiplex PCR assay. The source is immuneACCESS, and TCRdb retained only in-frame sequences with V and J called. Part of the clones is not carried over; for the studies checked, unresolved V genes explain less than half of this, and the remainder is unexplained. Across this sample there are some 240,000 clones, with around 88% seen only once. 1.2% of the sample lies in the top ten. Sequencing was carried out using PBMCs. These receptors all stem from a woman aged 25 to 39 in good health and CMV-seropositive.

The gene calls are TRBV28 and TRBJ2-7; D ambiguous. Trimming cost V 4 bases and J 2 bases, with 15 bases left between them. Germline V lookup: CDR1 MDHEN, CDR2 SYDVKM. This CDR3 contains 15 residues. This CDR3 is CASSSPGSPPYEQYF. For the CDR3, the DNA is TGTGCCAGCAGTTCCCCCGGGTCCCCACCCTACGAGCAGTACTTC.

The V call is TRBV10-2, the J call TRBJ2-3; D unresolved. Germline-derived CDR1 and CDR2 are WSHSY and SAAADI. Trimming stripped 2 bases from V and 4 bases from J, with 4 bases between. The CDR3 consists of 12 residues. This CDR3 reads CASSESPDTQYF. The CDR3 DNA follows: TGCGCCAGCAGTGAGAGCCCAGATACGCAGTATTTT.

The J gene is TRBJ2-7, the V gene TRBV11-2, with D hard to call. This CDR3 is 13 amino acids long. The germline V and J ends were trimmed by 7 bases and 6 bases, with 16 bases remaining between them. Per the germline V gene, CDR1 is SGHAT and CDR2 is FQNNGV. The CDR3 coding sequence is TGTGCCAGCAAAGCCGGTGGGCCCGGCGAGCAGTACTTC. It specifies CASKAGGPGEQYF.

The chain uses TRBV20-1 and TRBJ2-1; 9 positions agree with TRBD1. V dropped 3 bases and J dropped 14; count of bases not matched to a gene: 5. This CDR3 region has 11 residues. Looked up from germline, CDR1 is DFQATT and CDR2 is SNEGSKA (reference sequence). CDR3 sequence: CSASRGDREFF. The CDR3 region has the DNA TGCAGTGCTAGCCGGGGGGACAGGGAGTTCTTC.

Only one count was recorded for this clone. The rearrangement uses TRBV30 and TRBJ2-5, with TRBD2 identical over 13 bases. Per the germline V gene, CDR1 is GTSNPN and CDR2 is SVGIG (reference sequence). The length of the CDR3 is 15 residues. The V and J ends lost 6 bases and 5 bases, in that order; junction bases with no gene match: 9. CDR3 DNA sequence: TGTGCCTGCACACCCGGGACTAGCGGGGCGGAGACCCAGTACTTC. This sequence encodes CACTPGTSGAETQYF.

This chain connects TRBV5-4 to TRBJ2-1, with D perhaps matching TRBD1 (6 bases). V lost 4 bases, J lost 8 bases, and 16 bases lay in between. The length of the CDR3 is 14 residues. The V gene's germline CDR1 is SGHNT and CDR2 YYREEE (reference sequence). The CDR3, as DNA: TGTGCCAGCAGCAGCCAACAGGGTACGGATGAGCAGTTCTTC. Amino acid sequence: CASSSQQGTDEQFF.

CDR3 in DNA: TGTGCCATCACTAGGGCAGGTTTATTCGAGCAGTACTTC. Encoded protein: CAITRAGLFEQYF. This chain joins TRBV6-1 and TRBJ2-7; possible D gene TRBD2, 5 bases. Trimming stripped 10 bases from V and 6 bases from J, with 19 bases between. Germline-derived CDR1 and CDR2 are MNHNS and SASEGT. The CDR3 is 13 amino acids.

The chain has TRBV5-1 and TRBJ1-1, with 7 bases fitting TRBD1. The CDR3 length is 15 residues. Germline V gene sequence: CDR1 SGHRS, CDR2 YFSETQ. V was clipped by 0 bases and J by 2 bases; unmatched bases: 4. CDR3 DNA sequence: TGCGCCAGCAGCTTGGAGGGACAGCCTAACACTGAAGCTTTCTTT. It codes for CASSLEGQPNTEAFF.

This rearrangement joins TRBV12-5 to TRBJ1-2; D may be TRBD1 (6 bases). The CDR3 is 15 residues long. V was clipped by 3 bases and J by 8 bases, with 19 bases between them. The V gene's germline CDR1 is LGHNT and CDR2 FRNRAP. The CDR3 reads CASGLSLLQGGGYTF. The CDR3 DNA sequence: TGTGCTAGTGGTTTATCACTTTTACAGGGCGGCGGCTACACCTTC. The full variable domain, in which reference TRBV12-5 and TRBJ1-2 provide the parts outside the CDR3, is DARVTQTPRHKVTEMGQEVTMRCQPILGHNTVFWYRQTMMQGLELLAYFRNRAPLDDSGMPKDRFSAEMPDATLATLKIQPSEPRDSAVYFCASGLSLLQGGGYTFGSGTRLTVV.

The V call is TRBV29-1, the J call TRBJ2-1; 9 bases fit TRBD2. V trimming: 7 bases; J trimming: 4 bases; junction bases outside the gene matches: 2. Germline V gives CDR1 SQVTM, CDR2 ANQGSEA. This CDR3 has 12 residues. The CDR3 here is CSGTSVYNEQFF. The DNA of the CDR3 is TGCAGCGGGACTAGCGTGTACAATGAGCAGTTCTTC.

The V and J genes are TRBV6-5 and TRBJ2-1; perhaps TRBD2 as D (6 bases). Germline CDR1 and CDR2: MNHEY and SVGAGI. The germline V and J ends were trimmed by 5 bases and 3 bases, with 11 bases remaining between them. This CDR3 spans 14 amino acids. The CDR3 DNA reads TGTGCCAGCAGTGTTAGCGGAGTCTACAATGAGCAGTTCTTC. It translates to CASSVSGVYNEQFF.

The gene calls are TRBV28 and TRBJ2-2; D not certain. This CDR3 is 12 amino acids long. CDR1 is MDHEN, CDR2 SYDVKM, per germline. The V end lost 5 bases, the J end lost 1 base, and 2 bases lay between the germline ends. DNA for the CDR3: TGTGCCAGCAGTCTGAACACCGGGGAGCTGTTTTTT. It translates to CASSLNTGELFF.

This clone was seen just once. The rearrangement links TRBV5-1 to TRBJ2-1; 10 nucleotides align to TRBD1. The CDR3 has 18 amino acids. CDR1 and CDR2 (germline): SGHRS, YFSETQ. Trimming removed 5 bases from V and 1 base from J; junction bases left unmatched: 12. The CDR3 region is CASRQLRDRGNSYNEQFF. DNA for the CDR3: TGCGCCAGCAGGCAACTCCGGGACAGGGGAAATTCCTACAATGAGCAGTTCTTC.

The V call is TRBV7-9, the J call TRBJ1-2; D might be TRBD1 (5 bases). Germline V lookup: CDR1 SEHNR, CDR2 FQNEAQ (reference sequence). The CDR3 has 16 amino acids. The germline V and J ends were trimmed by 1 base and 1 base, with 13 bases remaining between them. The CDR3 reads CASSLVRDRYNYGYTF. The CDR3 nucleotides are TGTGCCAGCAGCTTAGTGCGCGACAGATATAACTATGGCTACACCTTC. Based on the CDR3 plus reference TRBV7-9 and TRBJ1-2, the full variable domain is DTGVSQNPRHKITKRGQNVTFRCDPISEHNRLYWYRQTLGQGPEFLTYFQNEAQLEKSRLLSDRFSAERPKGSFSTLEIQRTEQGDSAMYLCASSLVRDRYNYGYTFGSGTRLTVV.

This clone has just a few counts. CDR3 amino acids: CASSESLAHYEQYF. CDR3 nucleotide sequence: TGTGCCAGCAGTGAAAGTCTAGCGCACTACGAGCAGTACTTC. The V gene is TRBV6-1, the J gene TRBJ2-7; D perhaps matches TRBD2 (6 bases). The CDR3 spans 14 residues. Trimming took 2 bases from V and 3 from J, leaving 11 bases between them. Germline values: CDR1 MNHNS, CDR2 SASEGT.